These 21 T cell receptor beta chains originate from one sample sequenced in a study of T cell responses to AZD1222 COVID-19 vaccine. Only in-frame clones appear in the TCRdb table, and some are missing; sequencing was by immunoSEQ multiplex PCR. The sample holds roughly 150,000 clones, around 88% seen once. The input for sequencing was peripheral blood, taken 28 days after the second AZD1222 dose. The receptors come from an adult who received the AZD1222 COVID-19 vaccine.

The CDR3 DNA reads TGTGCCAGTAGTTCGCGACGGCTAATGAACACTGAAGCTTTCTTT. It encodes CASSSRRLMNTEAFF. The chain recombines TRBV19 with TRBJ1-1, with D uncertain. With 5 bases removed from V and 0 bases from J, the gap between germline ends came to 13 bases. The germline V gene encodes CDR1 LNHDA and CDR2 SQIVND (reference sequence). CDR3 length equals 15 residues.

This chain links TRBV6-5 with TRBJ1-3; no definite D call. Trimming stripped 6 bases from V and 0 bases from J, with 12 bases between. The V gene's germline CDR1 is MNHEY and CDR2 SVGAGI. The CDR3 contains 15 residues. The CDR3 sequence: CASRLTSSSGNTIYF. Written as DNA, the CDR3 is TGTGCCAGCAGACTAACAAGTAGCTCTGGAAACACCATATATTTT.

Written as DNA, the CDR3 is TGTGCCAGCAGCCGGACAGGAGGGGCTGGCTACACCTTC. Translated, it gives CASSRTGGAGYTF. The chain links TRBV9 to TRBJ1-2; 7 bases agree with TRBD1. There are 13 residues in the CDR3. V trimming: 4 bases; J trimming: 7 bases; junction bases outside the gene matches: 7. The germline V gene has CDR1 SGDLS and CDR2 YYNGEE.

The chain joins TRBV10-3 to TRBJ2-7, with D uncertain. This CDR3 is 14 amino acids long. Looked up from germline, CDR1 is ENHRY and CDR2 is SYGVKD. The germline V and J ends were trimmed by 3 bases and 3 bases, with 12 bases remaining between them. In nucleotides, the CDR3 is TGTGCCATCAGTGATAGTCTCCGGCACTACGAGCAGTACTTC. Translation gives CAISDSLRHYEQYF.

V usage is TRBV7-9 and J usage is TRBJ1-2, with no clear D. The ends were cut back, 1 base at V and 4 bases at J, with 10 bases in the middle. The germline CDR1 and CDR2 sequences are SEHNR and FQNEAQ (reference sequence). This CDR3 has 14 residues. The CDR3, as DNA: TGTGCCAGCAGCTTAGAGGCGGCCGTCTATGGCTACACCTTC. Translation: CASSLEAAVYGYTF.

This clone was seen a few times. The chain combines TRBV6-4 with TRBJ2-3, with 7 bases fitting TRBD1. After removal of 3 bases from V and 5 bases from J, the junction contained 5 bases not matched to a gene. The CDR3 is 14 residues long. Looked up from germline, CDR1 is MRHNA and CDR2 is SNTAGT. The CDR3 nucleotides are TGTGCCAGCAGTGATGGGACAGAACTAGATACGCAGTATTTT. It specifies CASSDGTELDTQYF.

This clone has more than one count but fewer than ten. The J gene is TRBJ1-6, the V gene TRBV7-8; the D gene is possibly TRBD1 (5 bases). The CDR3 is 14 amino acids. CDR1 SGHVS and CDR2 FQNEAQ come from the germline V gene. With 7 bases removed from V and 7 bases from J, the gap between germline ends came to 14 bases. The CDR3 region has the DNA TGTGCCAGCACCGCCAACAGGAACAATTCACCCCTCCACTTT. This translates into CASTANRNNSPLHF.

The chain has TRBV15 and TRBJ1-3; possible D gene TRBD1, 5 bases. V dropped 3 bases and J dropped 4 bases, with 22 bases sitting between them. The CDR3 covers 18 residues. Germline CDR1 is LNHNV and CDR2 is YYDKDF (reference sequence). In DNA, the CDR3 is TGTGCCACCAGCAGCTCCTTTGTGGGGTACACAGGAGGAAACACCATATATTTT. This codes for CATSSSFVGYTGGNTIYF.

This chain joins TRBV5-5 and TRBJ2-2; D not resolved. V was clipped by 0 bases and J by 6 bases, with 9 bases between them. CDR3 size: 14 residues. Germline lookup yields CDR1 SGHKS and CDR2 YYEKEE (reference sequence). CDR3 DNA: TGTGCCAGCAGCTTGGAACCGCCTTCCGGGGAGCTGTTTTTT. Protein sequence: CASSLEPPSGELFF.

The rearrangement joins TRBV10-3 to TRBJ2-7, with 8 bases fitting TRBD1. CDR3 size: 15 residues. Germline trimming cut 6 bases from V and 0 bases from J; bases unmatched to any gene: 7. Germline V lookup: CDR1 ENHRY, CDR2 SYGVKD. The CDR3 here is CAIRPGTGSSYEQYF. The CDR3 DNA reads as TGTGCCATCAGGCCCGGGACAGGAAGCTCCTACGAGCAGTACTTC.

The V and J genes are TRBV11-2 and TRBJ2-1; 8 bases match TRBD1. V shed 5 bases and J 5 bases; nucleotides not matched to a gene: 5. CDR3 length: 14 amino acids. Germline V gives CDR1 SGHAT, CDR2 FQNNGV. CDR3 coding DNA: TGTGCCAGCAGCCGACAGGGGAGTCACAATGAGCAGTTCTTC. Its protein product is CASSRQGSHNEQFF.

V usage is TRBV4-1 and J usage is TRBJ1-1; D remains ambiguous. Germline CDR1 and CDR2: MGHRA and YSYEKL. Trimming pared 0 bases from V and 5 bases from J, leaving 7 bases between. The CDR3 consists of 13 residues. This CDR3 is CASSQDKLTEAFF. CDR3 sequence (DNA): TGCGCCAGCAGCCAAGATAAACTTACTGAAGCTTTCTTT.

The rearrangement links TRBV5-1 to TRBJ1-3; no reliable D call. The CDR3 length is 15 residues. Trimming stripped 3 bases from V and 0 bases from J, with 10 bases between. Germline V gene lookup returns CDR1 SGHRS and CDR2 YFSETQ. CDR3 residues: CASSSSTASGNTIYF. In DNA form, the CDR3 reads TGCGCCAGCAGCTCGTCAACAGCCTCTGGAAACACCATATATTTT.

The CDR3 DNA reads TGTGCCATCACACCGGGACTCAACACCGGGGAGCTGTTTTTT. Protein product: CAITPGLNTGELFF. The chain is built from TRBV10-3 and TRBJ2-2, with D possibly matching TRBD2 (6 bases). Germline V gene sequence: CDR1 ENHRY, CDR2 SYGVKD. Trimming removed 7 bases at V and 2 bases at J, with 11 bases between. This CDR3 comprises 14 residues.

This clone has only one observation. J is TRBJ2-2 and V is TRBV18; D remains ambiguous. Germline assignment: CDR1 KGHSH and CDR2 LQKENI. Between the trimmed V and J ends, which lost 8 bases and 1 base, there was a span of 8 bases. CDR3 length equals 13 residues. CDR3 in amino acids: CASRPGNTGELFF. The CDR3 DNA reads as TGTGCCAGCCGCCCGGGGAACACCGGGGAGCTGTTTTTT.

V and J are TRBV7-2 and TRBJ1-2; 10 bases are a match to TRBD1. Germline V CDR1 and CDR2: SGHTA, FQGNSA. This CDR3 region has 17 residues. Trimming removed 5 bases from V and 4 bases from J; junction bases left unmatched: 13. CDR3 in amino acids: CASSNRDRGVGRYGYTF. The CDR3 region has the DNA TGTGCCAGCAGCAACCGGGACAGGGGCGTCGGTCGCTATGGCTACACCTTC.

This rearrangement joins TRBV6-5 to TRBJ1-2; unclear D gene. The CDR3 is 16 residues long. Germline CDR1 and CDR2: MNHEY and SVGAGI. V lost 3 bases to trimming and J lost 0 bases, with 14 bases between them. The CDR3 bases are TGTGCCAGCAGTTATCGCCGGAGCTCTACTAACTATGGCTACACCTTC. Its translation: CASSYRRSSTNYGYTF.

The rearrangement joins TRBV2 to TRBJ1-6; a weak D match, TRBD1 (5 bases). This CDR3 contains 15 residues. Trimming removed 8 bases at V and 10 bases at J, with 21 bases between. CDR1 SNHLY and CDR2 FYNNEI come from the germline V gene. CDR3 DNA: TGTGCCAGCCGCGGGGACCGACAAAGCCGGTCACCCCTCCACTTT. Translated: CASRGDRQSRSPLHF. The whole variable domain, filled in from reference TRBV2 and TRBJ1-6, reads EPEVTQTPSHQVTQMGQEVILRCVPISNHLYFYWYRQILGQKVEFLVSFYNNEISEKSEIFDDQFSVERPDGSNFTLKIRSTKLEDSAMYFCASRGDRQSRSPLHFGNGTRLTVT.

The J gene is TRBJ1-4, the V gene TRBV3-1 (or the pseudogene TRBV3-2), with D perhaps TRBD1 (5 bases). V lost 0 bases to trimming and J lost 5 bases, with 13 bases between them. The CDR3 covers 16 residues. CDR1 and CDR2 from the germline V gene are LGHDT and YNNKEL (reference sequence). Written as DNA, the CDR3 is TGTGCCAGCAGCCAAGATTACGGGGGTTCCAATGAAAAACTGTTTTTT. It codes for CASSQDYGGSNEKLFF.

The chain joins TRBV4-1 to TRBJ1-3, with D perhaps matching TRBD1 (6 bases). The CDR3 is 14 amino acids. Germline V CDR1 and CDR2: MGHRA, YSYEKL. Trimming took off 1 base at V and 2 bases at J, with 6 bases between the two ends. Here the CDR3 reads CASSQAGAGNTIYF. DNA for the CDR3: TGCGCCAGCAGCCAAGCAGGGGCTGGAAACACCATATATTTT.

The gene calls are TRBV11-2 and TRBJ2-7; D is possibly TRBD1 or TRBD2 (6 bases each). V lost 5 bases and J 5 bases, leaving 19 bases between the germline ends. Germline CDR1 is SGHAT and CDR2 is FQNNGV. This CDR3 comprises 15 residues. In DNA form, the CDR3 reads TGTGCCAGCAGCCTCTGGTGGGGGGCTAAGGACGAGCAGTACTTC. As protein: CASSLWWGAKDEQYF.